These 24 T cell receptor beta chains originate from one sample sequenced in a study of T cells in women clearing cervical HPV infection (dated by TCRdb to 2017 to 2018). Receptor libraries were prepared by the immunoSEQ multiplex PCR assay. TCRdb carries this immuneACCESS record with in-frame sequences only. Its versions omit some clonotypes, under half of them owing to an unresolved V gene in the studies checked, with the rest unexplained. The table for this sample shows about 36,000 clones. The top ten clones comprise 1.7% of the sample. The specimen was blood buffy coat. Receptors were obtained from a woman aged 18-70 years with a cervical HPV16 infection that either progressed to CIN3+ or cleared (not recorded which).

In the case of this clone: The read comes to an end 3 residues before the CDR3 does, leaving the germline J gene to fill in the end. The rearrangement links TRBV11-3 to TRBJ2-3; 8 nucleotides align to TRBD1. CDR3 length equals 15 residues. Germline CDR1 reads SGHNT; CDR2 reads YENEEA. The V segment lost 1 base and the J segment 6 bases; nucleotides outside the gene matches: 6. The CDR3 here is CASSLGTGRLDTQYF. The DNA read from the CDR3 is TGTGCCAGCAGCTTAGGGACAGGGCGTTTGGATACG.

The CDR3 sequence: CASSIGQDYGYTF. The covered CDR3 bases are TGTGCCAGTAGTATAGGCCAGGACTATGGC. The chain joins TRBV19 to TRBJ1-2; D is unclear. The read finishes 3 residues shy of the CDR3 end, and the germline J gene is used to complete it. This CDR3 comprises 13 residues. Trimming shortened V by 1 base and J by 3 bases, and 6 bases separated the two germline ends. Germline loops: CDR1 LNHDA, CDR2 SQIVND (reference sequence). Full variable domain (outside the CDR3, taken from reference TRBV19 and TRBJ1-2): DGGITQSPKYLFRKEGQNVTLSCEQNLNHDAMYWYRQDPGQGLRLIYYSQIVNDFQKGDIAEGYSVSREKKESFPLTVTSAQKNPTAFYLCASSIGQDYGYTFGSGTRLTVV.

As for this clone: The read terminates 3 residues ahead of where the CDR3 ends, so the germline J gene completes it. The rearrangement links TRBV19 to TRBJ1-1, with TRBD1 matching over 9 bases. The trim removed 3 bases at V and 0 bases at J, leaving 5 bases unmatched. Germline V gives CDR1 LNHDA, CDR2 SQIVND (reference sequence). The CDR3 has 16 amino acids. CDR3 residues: CASSIGGQGVNTEAFF. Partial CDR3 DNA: TGTGCCAGTAGTATTGGGGGACAGGGCGTGAACACTGAA. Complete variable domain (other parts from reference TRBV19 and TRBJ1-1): DGGITQSPKYLFRKEGQNVTLSCEQNLNHDAMYWYRQDPGQGLRLIYYSQIVNDFQKGDIAEGYSVSREKKESFPLTVTSAQKNPTAFYLCASSIGGQGVNTEAFFGQGTRLTVV.

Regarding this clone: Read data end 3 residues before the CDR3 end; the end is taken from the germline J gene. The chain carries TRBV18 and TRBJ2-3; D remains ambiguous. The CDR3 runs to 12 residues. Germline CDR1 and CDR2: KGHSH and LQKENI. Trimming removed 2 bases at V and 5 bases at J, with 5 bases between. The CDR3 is CASSPGLDTQYF. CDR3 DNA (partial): TGTGCCAGCTCACCAGGGCTAGATACG.

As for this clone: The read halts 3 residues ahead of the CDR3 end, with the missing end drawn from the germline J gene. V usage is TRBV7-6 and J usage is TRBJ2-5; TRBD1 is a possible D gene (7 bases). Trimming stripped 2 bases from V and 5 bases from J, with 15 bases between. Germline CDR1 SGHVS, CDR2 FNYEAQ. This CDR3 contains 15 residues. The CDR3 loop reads CASSLNTGEAETQYF. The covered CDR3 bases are TGTGCCAGCAGCTTAAACACAGGGGAGGCGGAGACC.

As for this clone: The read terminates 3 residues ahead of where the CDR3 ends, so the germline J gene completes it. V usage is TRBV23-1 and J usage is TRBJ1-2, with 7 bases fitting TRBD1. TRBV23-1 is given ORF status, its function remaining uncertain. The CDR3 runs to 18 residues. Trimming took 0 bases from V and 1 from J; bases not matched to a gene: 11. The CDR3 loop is CASSQSIGGQFRNYGYTF. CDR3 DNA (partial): TGCGCCAGCAGTCAATCGATAGGGGGACAGTTTCGTAACTATGGC.

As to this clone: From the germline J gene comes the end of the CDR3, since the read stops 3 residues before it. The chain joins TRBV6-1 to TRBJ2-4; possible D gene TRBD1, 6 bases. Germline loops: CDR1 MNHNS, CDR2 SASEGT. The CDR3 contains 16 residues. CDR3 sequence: CASSEGSGAVGYGQYF. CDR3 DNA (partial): TGTGCCAGCAGTGAAGGATCAGGGGCGGTAGGCTATGGT.

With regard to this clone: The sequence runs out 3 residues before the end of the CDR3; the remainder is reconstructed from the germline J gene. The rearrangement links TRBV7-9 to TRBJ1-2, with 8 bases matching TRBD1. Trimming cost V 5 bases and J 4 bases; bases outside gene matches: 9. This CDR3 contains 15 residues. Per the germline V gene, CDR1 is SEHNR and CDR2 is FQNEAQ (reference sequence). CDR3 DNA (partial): TGTGCCAGCAGCGGAGGACAGGGTGTAGGCTATGGC. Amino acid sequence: CASSGGQGVGYG. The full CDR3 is CASSGGQGVGYGYTF.

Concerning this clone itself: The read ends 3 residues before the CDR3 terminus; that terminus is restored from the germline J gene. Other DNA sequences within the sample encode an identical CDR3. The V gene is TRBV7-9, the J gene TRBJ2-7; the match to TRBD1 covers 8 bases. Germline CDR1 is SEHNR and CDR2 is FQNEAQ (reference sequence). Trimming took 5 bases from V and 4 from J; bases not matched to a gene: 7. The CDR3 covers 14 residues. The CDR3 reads CASSHRDRNYEQYF. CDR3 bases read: TGTGCCAGCAGCCACCGGGACAGGAATTACGAG.

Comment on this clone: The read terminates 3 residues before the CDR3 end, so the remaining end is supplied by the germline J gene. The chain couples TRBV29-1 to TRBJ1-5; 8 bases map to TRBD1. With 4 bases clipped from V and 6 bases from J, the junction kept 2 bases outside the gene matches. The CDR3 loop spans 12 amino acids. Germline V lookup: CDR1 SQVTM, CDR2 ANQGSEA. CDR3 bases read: TGCAGCGTTGCAGGACAGGGTCAGCCC. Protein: CSVAGQGQP. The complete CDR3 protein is CSVAGQGQPQHF.

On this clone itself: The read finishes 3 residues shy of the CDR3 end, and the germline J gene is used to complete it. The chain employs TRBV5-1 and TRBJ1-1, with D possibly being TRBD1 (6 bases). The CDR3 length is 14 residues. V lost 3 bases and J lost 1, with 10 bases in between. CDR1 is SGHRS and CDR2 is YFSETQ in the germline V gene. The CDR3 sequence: CASSSLQGNTEAFF. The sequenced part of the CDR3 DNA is TGCGCCAGCAGCTCCCTACAGGGGAACACTGAA.

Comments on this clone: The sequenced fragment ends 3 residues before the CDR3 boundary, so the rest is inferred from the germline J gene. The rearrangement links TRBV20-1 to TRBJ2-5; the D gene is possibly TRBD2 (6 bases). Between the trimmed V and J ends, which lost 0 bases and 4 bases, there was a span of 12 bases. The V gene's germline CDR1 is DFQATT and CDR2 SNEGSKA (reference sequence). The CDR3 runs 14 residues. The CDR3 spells CSARDPGVGETQYF. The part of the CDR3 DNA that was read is TGCAGTGCTAGAGATCCGGGGGTTGGAGAGACC.

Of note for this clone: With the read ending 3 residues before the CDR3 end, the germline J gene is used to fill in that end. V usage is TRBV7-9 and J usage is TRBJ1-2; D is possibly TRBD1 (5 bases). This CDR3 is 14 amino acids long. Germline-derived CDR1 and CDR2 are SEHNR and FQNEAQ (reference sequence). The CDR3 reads CASLGLGVDNDYTF. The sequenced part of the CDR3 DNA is TGTGCCAGCCTGGGGCTTGGGGTGGACAATGAC.

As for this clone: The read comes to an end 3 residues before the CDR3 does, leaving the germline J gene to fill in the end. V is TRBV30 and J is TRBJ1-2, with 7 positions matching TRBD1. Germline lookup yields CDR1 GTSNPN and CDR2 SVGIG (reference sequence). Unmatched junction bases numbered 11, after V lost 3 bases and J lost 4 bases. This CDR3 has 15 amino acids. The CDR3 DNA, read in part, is TGTGCCTGGAGCACCCCAGGGGGTAGGAGCTATGGC. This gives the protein CAWSTPGGRSYG. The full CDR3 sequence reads CAWSTPGGRSYGYTF.

This CDR3 reads CAWSEGGRVSYNSPLHF. Partial CDR3 DNA: TGTGCCTGGAGTGAGGGAGGCAGGGTCTCCTATAATTCACCC. The chain combines TRBV30 with TRBJ1-6; the D gene is possibly TRBD1 (5 bases). The missing CDR3 end, 3 residues past where the read stops, is filled in from the germline J gene. Trimming left V 1 base short and J 0 bases short, with 13 bases between. Germline CDR1 GTSNPN, CDR2 SVGIG (reference sequence). This CDR3 has 17 amino acids.

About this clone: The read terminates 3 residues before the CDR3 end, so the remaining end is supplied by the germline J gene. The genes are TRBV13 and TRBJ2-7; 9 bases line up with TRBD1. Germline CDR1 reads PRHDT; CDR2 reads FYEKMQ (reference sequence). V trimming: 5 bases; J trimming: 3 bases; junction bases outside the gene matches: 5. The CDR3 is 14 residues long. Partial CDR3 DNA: TGTGCCAGCAGCCTCCGGGACAGGGTCTACGAG. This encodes CASSLRDRVYE. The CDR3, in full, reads CASSLRDRVYEQYF.

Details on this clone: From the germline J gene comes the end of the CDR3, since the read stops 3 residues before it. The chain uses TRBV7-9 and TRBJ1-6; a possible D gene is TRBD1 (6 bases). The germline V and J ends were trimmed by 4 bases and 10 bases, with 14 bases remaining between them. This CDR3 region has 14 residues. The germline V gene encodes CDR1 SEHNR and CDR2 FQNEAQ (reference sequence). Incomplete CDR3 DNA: TGTGCCAGCAGCTCAACAGGGACGGACTCACCC. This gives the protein CASSSTGTDSP. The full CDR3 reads CASSSTGTDSPLHF.

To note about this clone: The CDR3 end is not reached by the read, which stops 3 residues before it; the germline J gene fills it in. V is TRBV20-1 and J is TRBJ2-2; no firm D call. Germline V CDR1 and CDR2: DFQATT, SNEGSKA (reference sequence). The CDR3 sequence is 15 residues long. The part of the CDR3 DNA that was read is TGCAGTGCCGAGAGGATCCTAAGCTGGGCCAACGTG. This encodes CSAERILSWANV. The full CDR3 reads CSAERILSWANVLFF.

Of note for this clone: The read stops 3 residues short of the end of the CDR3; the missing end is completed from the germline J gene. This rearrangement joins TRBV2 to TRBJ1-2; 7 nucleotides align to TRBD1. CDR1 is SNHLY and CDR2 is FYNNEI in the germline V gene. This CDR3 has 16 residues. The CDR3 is CASSEYSVRGTDTYTF. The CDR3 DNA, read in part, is TGTGCCAGCAGTGAATATTCTGTCAGGGGGACAGATACC.

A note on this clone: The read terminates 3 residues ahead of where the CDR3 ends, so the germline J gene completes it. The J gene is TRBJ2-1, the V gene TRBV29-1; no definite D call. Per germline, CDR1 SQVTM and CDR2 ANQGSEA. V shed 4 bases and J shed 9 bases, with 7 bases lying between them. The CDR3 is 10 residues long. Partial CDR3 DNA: TGCAGCGTTGCCTCGGTTGAG. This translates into CSVASVE. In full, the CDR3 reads CSVASVEQFF.

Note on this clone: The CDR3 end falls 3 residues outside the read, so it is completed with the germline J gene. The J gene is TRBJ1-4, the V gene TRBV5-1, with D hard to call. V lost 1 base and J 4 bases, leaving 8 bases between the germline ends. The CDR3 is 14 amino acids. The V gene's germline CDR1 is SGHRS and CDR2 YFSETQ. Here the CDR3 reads CASSLHGDNEKLFF. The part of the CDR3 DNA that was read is TGCGCCAGCAGCTTGCACGGGGATAATGAAAAA.

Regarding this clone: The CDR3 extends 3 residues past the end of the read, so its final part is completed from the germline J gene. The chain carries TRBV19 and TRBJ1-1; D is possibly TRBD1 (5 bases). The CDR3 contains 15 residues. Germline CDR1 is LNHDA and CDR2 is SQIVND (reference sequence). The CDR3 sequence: CASKRRGEVGYEAFF. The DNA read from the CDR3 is TGTGCCAGTAAGAGGAGGGGCGAGGTCGGTTACGAG.

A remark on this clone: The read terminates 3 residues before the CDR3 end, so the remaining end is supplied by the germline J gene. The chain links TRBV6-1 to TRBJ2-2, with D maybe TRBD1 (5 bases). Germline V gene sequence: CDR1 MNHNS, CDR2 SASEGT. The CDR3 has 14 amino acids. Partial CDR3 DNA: TGTGCCAGCAGTGGTCTCTCTGGGGCCAACGTG. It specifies CASSGLSGANV. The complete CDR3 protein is CASSGLSGANVLFF.

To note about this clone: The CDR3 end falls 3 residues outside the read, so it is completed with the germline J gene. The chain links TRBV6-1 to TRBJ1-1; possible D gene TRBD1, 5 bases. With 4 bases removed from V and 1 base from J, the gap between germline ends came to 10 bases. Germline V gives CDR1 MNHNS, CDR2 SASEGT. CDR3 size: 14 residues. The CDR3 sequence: CASSALTGNTEAFF. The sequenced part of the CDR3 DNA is TGTGCCAGCAGTGCGCTAACAGGGAACACTGAA.